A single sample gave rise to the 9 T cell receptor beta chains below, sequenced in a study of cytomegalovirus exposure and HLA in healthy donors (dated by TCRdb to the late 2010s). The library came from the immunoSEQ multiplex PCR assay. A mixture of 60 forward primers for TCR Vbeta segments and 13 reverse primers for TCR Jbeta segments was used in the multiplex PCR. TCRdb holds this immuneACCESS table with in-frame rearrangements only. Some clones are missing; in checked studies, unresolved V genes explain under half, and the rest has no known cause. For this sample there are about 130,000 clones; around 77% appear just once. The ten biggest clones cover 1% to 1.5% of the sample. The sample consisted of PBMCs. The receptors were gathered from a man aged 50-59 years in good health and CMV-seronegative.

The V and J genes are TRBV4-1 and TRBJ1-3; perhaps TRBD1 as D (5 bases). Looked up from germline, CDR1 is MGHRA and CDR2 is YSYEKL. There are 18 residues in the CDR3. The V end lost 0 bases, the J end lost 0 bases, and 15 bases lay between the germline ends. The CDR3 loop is CASSQDEQGLYSGNTIYF. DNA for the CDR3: TGCGCCAGCAGCCAAGATGAGCAGGGCCTATACTCTGGAAACACCATATATTTT.

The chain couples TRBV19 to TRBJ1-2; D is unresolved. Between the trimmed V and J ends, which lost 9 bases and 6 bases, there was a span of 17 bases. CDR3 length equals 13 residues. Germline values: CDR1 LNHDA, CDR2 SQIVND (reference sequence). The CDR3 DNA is TGTGCCAGCAGAACGTCAGGAGGAGATGGCTACACCTTC. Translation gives CASRTSGGDGYTF. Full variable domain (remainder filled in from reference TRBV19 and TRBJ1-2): DGGITQSPKYLFRKEGQNVTLSCEQNLNHDAMYWYRQDPGQGLRLIYYSQIVNDFQKGDIAEGYSVSREKKESFPLTVTSAQKNPTAFYLCASRTSGGDGYTFGSGTRLTVV.

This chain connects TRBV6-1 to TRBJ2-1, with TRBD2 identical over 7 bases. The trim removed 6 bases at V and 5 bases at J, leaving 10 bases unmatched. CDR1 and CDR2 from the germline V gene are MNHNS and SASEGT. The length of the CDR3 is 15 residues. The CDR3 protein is CASRPPWEGNNEQFF. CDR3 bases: TGTGCCAGCAGGCCTCCGTGGGAGGGGAACAATGAGCAGTTCTTC.

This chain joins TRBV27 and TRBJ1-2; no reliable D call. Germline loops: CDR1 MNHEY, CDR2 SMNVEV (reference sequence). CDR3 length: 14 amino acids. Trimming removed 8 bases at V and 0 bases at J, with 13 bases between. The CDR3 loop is CASGRQASNYGYTF. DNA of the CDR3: TGTGCCAGCGGTCGGCAGGCCTCTAACTATGGCTACACCTTC.

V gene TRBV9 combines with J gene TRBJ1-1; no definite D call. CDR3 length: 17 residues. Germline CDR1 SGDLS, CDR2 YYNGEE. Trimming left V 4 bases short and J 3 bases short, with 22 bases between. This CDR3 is CASSQVEGVGGYTEAFF. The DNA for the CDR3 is TGTGCCAGCAGCCAGGTTGAGGGCGTGGGAGGGTACACTGAAGCTTTCTTT.

The CDR3 loop reads CASSPGQVGSDEQYF. The CDR3 bases are TGTGCCAGCAGCCCAGGACAGGTGGGGTCTGACGAGCAGTACTTC. The chain recombines TRBV28 with TRBJ2-7; 7 bases are a match to TRBD1. Germline-derived CDR1 and CDR2 are MDHEN and SYDVKM. This CDR3 contains 15 residues. Unmatched junction bases numbered 13, after V lost 6 bases and J lost 5 bases.

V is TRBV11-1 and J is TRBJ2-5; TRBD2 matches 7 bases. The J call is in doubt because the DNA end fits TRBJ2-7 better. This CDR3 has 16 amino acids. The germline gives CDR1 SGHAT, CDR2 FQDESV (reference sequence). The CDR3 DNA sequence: TGTGCCAGCAGCCTCCGTAGCGGGTCTAGCTCCTACGAGCAGTACTTC. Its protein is CASSLRSGSSSYEQYF.

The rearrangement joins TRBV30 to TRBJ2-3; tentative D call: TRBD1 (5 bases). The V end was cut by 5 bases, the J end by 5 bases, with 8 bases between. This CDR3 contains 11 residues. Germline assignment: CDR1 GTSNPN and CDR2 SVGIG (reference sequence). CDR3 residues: CAWGRGDTQYF. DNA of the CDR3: TGTGCCTGGGGAAGGGGAGATACGCAGTATTTT.

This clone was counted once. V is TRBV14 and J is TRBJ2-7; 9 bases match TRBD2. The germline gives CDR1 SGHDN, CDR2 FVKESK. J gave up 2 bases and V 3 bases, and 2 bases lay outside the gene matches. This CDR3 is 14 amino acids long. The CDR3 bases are TGTGCCAGCAGCCAGACTAGCGGACCCTACGAGCAGTACTTC. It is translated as CASSQTSGPYEQYF.